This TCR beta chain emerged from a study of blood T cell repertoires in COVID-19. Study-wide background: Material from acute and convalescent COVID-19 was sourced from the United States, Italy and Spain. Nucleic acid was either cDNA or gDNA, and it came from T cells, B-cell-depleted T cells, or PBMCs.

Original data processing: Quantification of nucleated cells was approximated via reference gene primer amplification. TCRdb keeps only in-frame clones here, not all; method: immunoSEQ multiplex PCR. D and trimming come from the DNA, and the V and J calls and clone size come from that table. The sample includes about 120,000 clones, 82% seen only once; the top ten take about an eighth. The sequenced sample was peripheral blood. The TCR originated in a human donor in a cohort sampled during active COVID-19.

CDR3 coding DNA: TGTGCCAGCAGCCAAGAAGGAGGGGACCGGTGGTGGAACACTGAAGCTTTCTTT. Amino acid sequence: CASSQEGGDRWWNTEAFF. The genes are TRBV14 and TRBJ1-1, with D possibly being TRBD1 (5 bases). The CDR3 sequence is 18 residues long. The V and J ends lost 0 bases and 1 base respectively, with 18 bases between them. CDR1 is SGHDN and CDR2 is FVKESK in the germline V gene.